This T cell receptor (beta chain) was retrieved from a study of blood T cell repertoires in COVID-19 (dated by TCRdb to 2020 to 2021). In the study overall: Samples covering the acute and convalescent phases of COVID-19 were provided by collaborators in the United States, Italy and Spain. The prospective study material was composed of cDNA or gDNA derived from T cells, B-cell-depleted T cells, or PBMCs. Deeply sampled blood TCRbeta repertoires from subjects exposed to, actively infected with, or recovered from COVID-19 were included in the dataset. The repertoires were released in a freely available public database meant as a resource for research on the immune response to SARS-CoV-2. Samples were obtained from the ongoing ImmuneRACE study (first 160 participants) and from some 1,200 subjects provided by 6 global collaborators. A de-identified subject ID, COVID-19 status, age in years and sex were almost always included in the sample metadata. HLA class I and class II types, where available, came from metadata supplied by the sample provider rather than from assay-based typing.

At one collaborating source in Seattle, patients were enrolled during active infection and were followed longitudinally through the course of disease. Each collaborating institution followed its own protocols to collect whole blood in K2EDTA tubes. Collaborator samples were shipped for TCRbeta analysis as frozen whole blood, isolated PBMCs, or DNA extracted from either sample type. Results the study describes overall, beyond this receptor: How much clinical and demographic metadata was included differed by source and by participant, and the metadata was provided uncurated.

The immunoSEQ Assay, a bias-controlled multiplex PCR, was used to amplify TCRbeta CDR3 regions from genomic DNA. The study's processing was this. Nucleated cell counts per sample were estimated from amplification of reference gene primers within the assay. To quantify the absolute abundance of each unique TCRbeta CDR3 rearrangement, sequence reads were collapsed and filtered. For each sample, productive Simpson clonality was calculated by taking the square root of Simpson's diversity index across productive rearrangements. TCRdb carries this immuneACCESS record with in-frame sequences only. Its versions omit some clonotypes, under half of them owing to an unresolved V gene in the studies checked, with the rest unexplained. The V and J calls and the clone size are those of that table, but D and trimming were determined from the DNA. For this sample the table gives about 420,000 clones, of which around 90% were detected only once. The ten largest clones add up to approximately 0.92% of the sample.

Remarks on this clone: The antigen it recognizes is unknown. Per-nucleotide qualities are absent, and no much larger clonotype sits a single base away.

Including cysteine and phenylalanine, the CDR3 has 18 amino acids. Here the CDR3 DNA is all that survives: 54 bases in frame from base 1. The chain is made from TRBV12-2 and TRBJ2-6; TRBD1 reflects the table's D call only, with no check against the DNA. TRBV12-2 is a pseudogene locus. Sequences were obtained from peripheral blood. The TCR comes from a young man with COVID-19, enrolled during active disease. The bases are TGTGCAAGTCGCTTCCGGGACAGGGGAATCATCCCGGCCAACGTCCTGACTTTC. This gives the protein CASRFRDRGIIPANVLTF.